Shown below are 9 T cell receptor beta chains from a single sample sequenced in a study of Ad26.COV2.S vaccination and SARS-CoV-2 variants. Treatment of the sample: 19 received Ad26.COV2.S at low or high dose, single or two shots; about 5 received placebo; per-sample allocation not given. Samples came from day 63 after the first vaccine or placebo injection. Repertoires were generated with immunoSEQ multiplex PCR, while TCRdb's copy carries only in-frame clones and drops some. The table lists some 270,000 clones, roughly 89% of them singletons, with less than 3.5% in the top ten. The material sequenced was peripheral blood, taken in a trial of Ad26.COV2.S vaccine versus placebo. The source is a person aged 18-60 years who received the Ad26.COV2.S COVID-19 vaccine or a placebo.

This sequence joins TRBV3-1 (or the pseudogene TRBV3-2) and TRBJ2-7, with D perhaps matching TRBD1 (5 bases). This CDR3 has 15 amino acids. Trimming pared 0 bases from V and 4 bases from J, leaving 13 bases between. Germline-derived CDR1 and CDR2 are LGHDT and YNNKEL (reference sequence). CDR3 nucleotide sequence: TGTGCCAGCAGCCAAGATCGGGCAGGGAAATACGAGCAGTACGTC. This codes for CASSQDRAGKYEQYV.

The chain combines TRBV25-1 with TRBJ2-1, with TRBD1 matching 9 bases. V gave up 11 bases and J gave up 3 bases; unmatched junction bases: 5. The CDR3 covers 13 residues. Germline CDR1 and CDR2: MGHDK and SYGVNS. The CDR3 region is CACRQGDYNEQFF. CDR3 in DNA: TGTGCCTGTCGACAGGGGGACTACAATGAGCAGTTCTTC.

The chain uses TRBV30 and TRBJ1-2; D not resolved. V was pared by 0 bases and J by 4 bases, with 9 bases between. The CDR3 has 13 residues. The germline gives CDR1 GTSNPN, CDR2 SVGIG (reference sequence). CDR3 sequence: CAWSVAGTYGYTF. The DNA for the CDR3 is TGTGCCTGGAGTGTAGCAGGAACCTATGGCTACACCTTC.

The chain links TRBV19 to TRBJ2-2; 8 bases fit TRBD2. The ends lost 7 bases at V and 4 bases at J; junction bases unmatched: 8. Germline V gene lookup returns CDR1 LNHDA and CDR2 SQIVND (reference sequence). The CDR3 loop spans 15 amino acids. CDR3 residues: CASTTGTRVTGELFF. DNA for the CDR3: TGTGCCAGTACCACCGGGACTAGAGTCACCGGGGAGCTGTTTTTT.

The chain is built from TRBV19 and TRBJ1-5; D call uncertain. Germline V CDR1 and CDR2: LNHDA, SQIVND (reference sequence). This CDR3 spans 13 amino acids. The ends were cut back, 5 bases at V and 3 bases at J, with 8 bases in the middle. For the CDR3, the DNA is TGTGCCAGTAGTTCACAGATCAATCAGCCCCAGCATTTT. Protein: CASSSQINQPQHF.

V is TRBV9 and J is TRBJ2-2, with D perhaps being TRBD1 or TRBD2 (6 bases each). Trimming took 5 bases from V and 0 from J, leaving 8 bases between them. CDR1 is SGDLS, CDR2 YYNGEE, per germline. The CDR3 extends over 14 amino acids. CDR3: CASREGANTGELFF. The DNA of the CDR3 is TGTGCCAGCAGGGAGGGGGCGAACACCGGGGAGCTGTTTTTT. Looking up the rest from reference TRBV9 and TRBJ2-2 gives the full variable domain: DSGVTQTPKHLITATGQRVTLRCSPRSGDLSVYWYQQSLDQGLQFLIQYYNGEERAKGNILERFSAQQFPDLHSELNLSSLELGDSALYFCASREGANTGELFFGEGSRLTVL.

This chain links TRBV11-2 with TRBJ1-2, with TRBD1 matching 10 bases. The CDR3 is made up of 14 amino acids. Trimming cost V 5 bases and J 4 bases; bases outside gene matches: 4. Germline V gene data show CDR1 as SGHAT and CDR2 as FQNNGV. The CDR3 bases are TGTGCCAGCAGCGCGACAGGGGGCGGCTATGGCTACACCTTC. This sequence encodes CASSATGGGYGYTF.

The chain links TRBV5-1 to TRBJ2-7, with D unresolved. Germline V CDR1 and CDR2: SGHRS, YFSETQ. V dropped 7 bases and J dropped 5 bases, with 19 bases sitting between them. The CDR3 loop spans 14 amino acids. CDR3 bases: TGCGCCAGCTCCTCGGGCCGTTTAGGACACGAGCAGTACTTC. Its protein is CASSSGRLGHEQYF.

The chain joins TRBV4-2 to TRBJ1-5, with D perhaps matching TRBD1 (6 bases). Germline values: CDR1 LGHNA, CDR2 YNFKEQ. The CDR3 consists of 16 residues. Deletions cut 0 bases from V and 5 bases from J, with 14 bases between. The CDR3 loop reads CASSQDRQDGDQPQHF. The CDR3 DNA reads TGTGCCAGCAGCCAAGATCGACAGGATGGGGATCAGCCCCAGCATTTT.